This entry is about one T cell receptor beta chain. Sequencing was performed with immunoSEQ multiplex PCR; in TCRdb, only in-frame clones are kept and a portion is missing. This sample has roughly 150,000 clones, with approximately 91% found just once. This entry is derived from a study of cytotoxic CD8 clonotypes in ibrutinib-treated CLL. This clonotype was sampled from a human donor with chronic lymphocytic leukemia. Specimen: PBMCs, collected at disease progression, from a patient treated with ibrutinib.

In DNA form, the CDR3 reads TGTGCCAGCAGCCCCGGGGGACAGAACTATGGCTACACCTTC. Translation gives CASSPGGQNYGYTF. This chain links TRBV7-3 with TRBJ1-2; 7 positions agree with TRBD1. The germline gives CDR1 SGHTA, CDR2 FQGTGA. V shed 5 bases, J shed 2 bases, and the junction held 5 bases outside the gene matches. This CDR3 has 14 residues.